These 24 T cell receptor beta chains share one sample of origin, sequenced in a study of blood T cell repertoires in COVID-19. Produced via immunoSEQ multiplex PCR; TCRdb's table is partial and in-frame only. The data show some 41,000 clones, around 90% seen once. The source material was peripheral blood. The origin of the receptors is a young woman in a cohort sampled during active COVID-19.

The CDR3 nucleotides are TGTGCCAGCAGACACAGCTCCAACTATGGCTACACCTTC. The encoded protein is CASRHSSNYGYTF. The chain employs TRBV6-5 and TRBJ1-2; D uncertain. From germline, CDR1 is MNHEY and CDR2 SVGAGI. CDR3 length equals 13 residues. V shed 6 bases and J shed 2 bases, with 10 bases lying between them.

This chain joins TRBV5-1 and TRBJ2-3; the match to TRBD2 covers 12 bases. CDR3 length: 16 residues. The trim removed 4 bases at V and 1 base at J, leaving 4 bases unmatched. The V gene's germline CDR1 is SGHRS and CDR2 YFSETQ. The CDR3 reads CASSTRLAGGTDTQYF. The CDR3 nucleotides are TGCGCCAGCAGCACCCGACTAGCGGGAGGCACAGATACGCAGTATTTT. The entire variable domain, with the rest obtained from reference TRBV5-1 and TRBJ2-3, is as follows: KAGVTQTPRYLIKTRGQQVTLSCSPISGHRSVSWYQQTPGQGLQFLFEYFSETQRNKGNFPGRFSGRQFSNSRSEMNVSTLELGDSALYLCASSTRLAGGTDTQYFGPGTRLTVL.

This chain links TRBV5-1 with TRBJ2-1; 9 positions agree with TRBD2. The V gene end was trimmed by 1 base and the J gene end by 4 bases; junction bases not matched to a gene: 12. The CDR3 is 18 residues long. The germline V gene encodes CDR1 SGHRS and CDR2 YFSETQ. CDR3 residues: CASSLRSALTSGYNEQFF. The CDR3 DNA is TGCGCCAGCAGCTTGAGGTCGGCGCTGACTAGCGGTTACAATGAGCAGTTCTTC.

The chain uses TRBV6-6 and TRBJ2-5, with D hard to call. Germline CDR1 MNHNY, CDR2 SVGAGI (reference sequence). The CDR3 length is 11 residues. Trimming pared 5 bases from V and 5 bases from J, leaving 6 bases between. CDR3 sequence (DNA): TGTGCCAGCAGTCCCAGGGAGACCCAGTACTTC. Its protein product is CASSPRETQYF.

The genes are TRBV25-1 and TRBJ2-1; D possibly corresponds to TRBD1 (5 bases). The CDR3 has 11 residues. Germline V gene data show CDR1 as MGHDK and CDR2 as SYGVNS. V dropped 10 bases and J dropped 6 bases, with 10 bases sitting between them. This CDR3 reads CATRDSNEQFF. In DNA, the CDR3 is TGTGCCACCAGAGACAGCAATGAGCAGTTCTTC. The full variable domain, completed using reference TRBV25-1 and TRBJ2-1, is EADIYQTPRYLVIGTGKKITLECSQTMGHDKMYWYQQDPGMELHLIHYSYGVNSTEKGDLSSESTVSRIRTEHFPLTLESARPSHTSQYLCATRDSNEQFFGPGTRLTVL.

The CDR3 is CASKIQGASGTPLHF. Here the CDR3 DNA reads TGTGCCAGCAAAATACAGGGAGCTTCGGGGACACCCCTCCACTTT. The chain employs TRBV6-5 and TRBJ1-6, with D possibly being TRBD1 (6 bases). CDR1 MNHEY and CDR2 SVGAGI come from the germline V gene. V lost 7 bases to trimming and J lost 11 bases, with 21 bases between them. The CDR3 loop spans 15 amino acids.

The rearrangement links TRBV19 to TRBJ2-2, with 7 bases that match TRBD1. Germline V lookup: CDR1 LNHDA, CDR2 SQIVND (reference sequence). J gave up 2 bases and V 5 bases, and 8 bases lay outside the gene matches. The CDR3 loop spans 16 amino acids. CDR3 DNA sequence: TGTGCCAGTAGTTACTCCGGGACAGCCAACACCGGGGAGCTGTTTTTT. Protein: CASSYSGTANTGELFF.

J is TRBJ2-1 and V is TRBV5-1; TRBD2 matches at 10 bases. Germline V gene sequence: CDR1 SGHRS, CDR2 YFSETQ. The CDR3 length is 17 residues. V shed 3 bases and J 9 bases; nucleotides not matched to a gene: 15. CDR3 sequence: CASSWTAGGPVGGEQFF. DNA of the CDR3: TGCGCCAGCAGCTGGACAGCGGGAGGGCCGGTTGGGGGTGAGCAGTTCTTC.

The chain is built from TRBV19 and TRBJ1-1; D is unresolved. Trimming took off 3 bases at V and 6 bases at J, with 11 bases between the two ends. CDR1 and CDR2 (germline): LNHDA, SQIVND (reference sequence). This CDR3 is 13 amino acids long. The CDR3 protein is CASSIPKRAEAFF. The CDR3 DNA is TGTGCCAGTAGTATCCCGAAACGAGCTGAAGCTTTCTTT.

The J gene is TRBJ1-1, the V gene TRBV6-4; D is undetermined. The germline CDR1 and CDR2 sequences are MRHNA and SNTAGT. This CDR3 is built from 12 residues. Trimming removed 3 bases at V and 10 bases at J, with 12 bases between. The CDR3 DNA is TGTGCCAGCAGTGATAGCCTGGTCCGAGCTTTCTTT. Translating it yields CASSDSLVRAFF.

The chain links TRBV11-3 to TRBJ2-3; D may be TRBD2 (6 bases). Between the trimmed V and J ends, which lost 3 bases and 6 bases, there was a span of 7 bases. CDR3 size: 12 residues. Per germline, CDR1 SGHNT and CDR2 YENEEA. In DNA, the CDR3 is TGTGCCAGCAGCTTTGGGGGGGATACGCAGTATTTT. Its translation is CASSFGGDTQYF.

This clone came up once. V is TRBV7-3 and J is TRBJ2-1; 10 bases agree with TRBD2. With 2 bases clipped from V and 9 bases from J, the junction kept 4 bases outside the gene matches. Germline-derived CDR1 and CDR2 are SGHTA and FQGTGA. CDR3 length equals 14 residues. The CDR3, as DNA: TGTGCCAGCAGCTTATCCCTAGCGGGAGCTGAGCAGTTCTTC. It specifies CASSLSLAGAEQFF.

The J gene is TRBJ2-2, the V gene TRBV9; D gene ambiguous. The CDR3 runs to 13 residues. V was clipped by 4 bases and J by 9 bases, with 13 bases between them. CDR1 is SGDLS and CDR2 is YYNGEE in the germline V gene. The CDR3 region has the DNA TGTGCCAGCAGCCGCAACCGAGCGAGGGAGCTGTTTTTT. Translation: CASSRNRARELFF.

The chain joins TRBV7-9 to TRBJ1-4, with TRBD1 as a possible D gene (5 bases). The ends were cut back, 3 bases at V and 10 bases at J, with 15 bases in the middle. Germline-derived CDR1 and CDR2 are SEHNR and FQNEAQ (reference sequence). This CDR3 is built from 14 residues. The CDR3 region has the DNA TGTGCCAGCAGCTTTAGTAAAGGGGAGGGAAAACTGTTTTTT. Protein: CASSFSKGEGKLFF. Based on the CDR3 plus reference TRBV7-9 and TRBJ1-4, the full variable domain is DTGVSQNPRHKITKRGQNVTFRCDPISEHNRLYWYRQTLGQGPEFLTYFQNEAQLEKSRLLSDRFSAERPKGSFSTLEIQRTEQGDSAMYLCASSFSKGEGKLFFGSGTQLSVL.

The V gene is TRBV7-9, the J gene TRBJ2-1; 14 nucleotides match TRBD2. After removal of 4 bases from V and 3 bases from J, the junction contained 11 bases not matched to a gene. The CDR3 runs to 19 residues. CDR1 SEHNR and CDR2 FQNEAQ come from the germline V gene (reference sequence). CDR3 bases: TGTGCCAGCAGCTCATCCGGGACTAGCGGGAGAAAATTCTACAATGAGCAGTTCTTC. Amino acids: CASSSSGTSGRKFYNEQFF. The entire variable domain, with the rest obtained from reference TRBV7-9 and TRBJ2-1, is as follows: DTGVSQNPRHKITKRGQNVTFRCDPISEHNRLYWYRQTLGQGPEFLTYFQNEAQLEKSRLLSDRFSAERPKGSFSTLEIQRTEQGDSAMYLCASSSSGTSGRKFYNEQFFGPGTRLTVL.

The chain couples TRBV10-3 to TRBJ2-3, with D uncertain. In germline, CDR1 is ENHRY, CDR2 SYGVKD. The CDR3 length is 13 residues. Between the trimmed V and J ends, which lost 3 bases and 2 bases, there was a span of 6 bases. This CDR3 reads CAISESVTDTQYF. The CDR3 DNA reads as TGTGCCATCAGTGAATCGGTCACAGATACGCAGTATTTT.

The CDR3 bases are TGTGCCAGCAGTTTTGGACAGACCTCCGAGCAGTACTTC. Its translation is CASSFGQTSEQYF. The chain couples TRBV12-3 or TRBV12-4 to TRBJ2-7, with a possible D match to TRBD1 (6 bases). V lost 3 bases to trimming and J lost 6 bases, with 12 bases between them. The CDR3 is 13 amino acids.

The V gene is TRBV30, the J gene TRBJ2-7, with TRBD2 matching 7 bases. V shed 5 bases, J shed 8 bases, and the junction held 9 bases outside the gene matches. In germline, CDR1 is GTSNPN, CDR2 SVGIG (reference sequence). This CDR3 has 12 residues. The CDR3 DNA reads as TGTGCCTGGGGGGGAGGGATCCCCAAGCAGTACTTC. It is translated as CAWGGGIPKQYF.

The genes are TRBV5-6 and TRBJ1-2; D possibly corresponds to TRBD1 (6 bases). The CDR3 length is 16 residues. The germline V and J ends were trimmed by 4 bases and 8 bases, with 24 bases remaining between them. Germline-derived CDR1 and CDR2 are SGHDT and YYEEEE. In nucleotides, the CDR3 is TGTGCCAGCAGCCCCCGAGGGGGGGCTCCCTTCGAGGGCTACACCTTC. Translating gives CASSPRGGAPFEGYTF.

This rearrangement joins TRBV5-5 to TRBJ2-7; 8 bases align to TRBD1. This CDR3 spans 15 amino acids. The V gene end was trimmed by 0 bases and the J gene end by 3 bases; junction bases not matched to a gene: 5. The germline V gene encodes CDR1 SGHKS and CDR2 YYEKEE (reference sequence). Here the CDR3 reads CASSLASGQGYEQYF. The CDR3, as DNA: TGTGCCAGCAGCTTGGCCAGCGGACAGGGCTACGAGCAGTACTTC.

The gene calls are TRBV24-1 and TRBJ2-5; 9 nucleotides line up with TRBD2. From germline, CDR1 is KGHDR and CDR2 SFDVKD. The CDR3 is 15 amino acids. V was pared by 4 bases and J by 3 bases, with 5 bases of the junction left unmatched. For the CDR3, the DNA is TGTGCCACCAGTGAGGCTAGCGGGGAAAAAGAGACCCAGTACTTC. Its protein product is CATSEASGEKETQYF.

The V call is TRBV5-1, the J call TRBJ1-5, with 11 bases that match TRBD1. Germline CDR1 SGHRS, CDR2 YFSETQ. J gave up 7 bases and V 4 bases, and 4 bases lay outside the gene matches. This CDR3 has 14 amino acids. The CDR3 DNA is TGCGCCAGCAGCGGGGGGACAGGGGGGCAGCCCCAGCATTTT. The encoded protein is CASSGGTGGQPQHF.

The chain employs TRBV29-1 and TRBJ2-7, with 10 bases that match TRBD1. CDR3 length: 14 residues. From germline, CDR1 is SQVTM and CDR2 ANQGSEA. V trimming: 6 bases; J trimming: 4 bases; junction bases outside the gene matches: 9. The CDR3, as DNA: TGCAGCGTGGGGGGACAGGGGACAAGTTACGAGCAGTACTTC. Its translation: CSVGGQGTSYEQYF.

V gene TRBV13 combines with J gene TRBJ2-1; tentatively, D is TRBD2 (6 bases). The CDR3 runs to 18 residues. V gave up 4 bases and J gave up 0 bases, with 19 bases separating them. Germline CDR1 reads PRHDT; CDR2 reads FYEKMQ (reference sequence). The CDR3 loop reads CASSSPTGYGSSYNEQFF. CDR3 coding DNA: TGTGCCAGCAGCTCCCCTACGGGATACGGGAGCTCCTACAATGAGCAGTTCTTC.